Below are 8 T cell receptor beta chains sequenced from a single sample in a study of OX40 agonist ivuxolimab in advanced cancers. The library was produced with the immunoSEQ multiplex PCR assay. Not all clones reach the TCRdb copy of this immuneACCESS table, which keeps in-frame sequences only. Checked studies attribute under half of the gap to unresolved V genes and leave the rest unexplained. The sample has about 38,000 clones on record, around 85% of them singletons. The ten largest clones add up to 39% of the sample. The material was CD4+ or CD8+ T cells sorted from blood, obtained in a trial of the OX40 agonist ivuxolimab. Receptors originate from an adult with an advanced solid tumor such as melanoma, head and neck, liver or kidney cancer.

V and J are TRBV5-5 and TRBJ2-1; no clear D. This CDR3 has 14 amino acids. The germline V gene encodes CDR1 SGHKS and CDR2 YYEKEE (reference sequence). V lost 2 bases, J lost 3 bases, and 9 bases lay in between. CDR3 in amino acids: CASSFTVGYNEQFF. The CDR3 nucleotides read TGTGCCAGCAGCTTTACGGTCGGCTACAATGAGCAGTTCTTC.

About this clone: Different DNA sequences within this sample yield the same CDR3. The chain uses TRBV7-2 and TRBJ2-2; TRBD1 agrees at 7 bases. V dropped 4 bases and J dropped 1; count of bases not matched to a gene: 3. The CDR3 has 15 amino acids. Germline V gene data show CDR1 as SGHTA and CDR2 as FQGNSA. CDR3 region: CASSSRQGNTGELFF. The CDR3 bases are TGTGCCAGCAGCTCCAGACAGGGGAACACCGGGGAGCTGTTTTTT. Full variable domain (outside the CDR3, taken from reference TRBV7-2 and TRBJ2-2): GAGVSQSPSNKVTEKGKDVELRCDPISGHTALYWYRQSLGQGLEFLIYFQGNSAPDKSGLPSDRFSAERTGGSVSTLTIQRTQQEDSAVYLCASSSRQGNTGELFFGEGSRLTVL.

This chain joins TRBV6-5 and TRBJ2-1; TRBD1 is a possible D gene (6 bases). CDR3 size: 13 residues. Trimming removed 2 bases from V and 4 bases from J, with 6 bases in between. The germline CDR1 and CDR2 sequences are MNHEY and SVGAGI. This CDR3 is CASSYGQYNEQFF. CDR3 coding DNA: TGTGCCAGCAGTTACGGACAGTACAATGAGCAGTTCTTC.

This clone has only a few counts. The chain combines TRBV6-1 with TRBJ2-5; D perhaps matches TRBD1 (6 bases). The CDR3 runs 15 residues. The V gene's germline CDR1 is MNHNS and CDR2 SASEGT. V shed 7 bases and J shed 3 bases, with 18 bases lying between them. CDR3 residues: CASTRDTLYKETQYF. The CDR3 coding sequence is TGTGCCAGCACAAGGGACACTCTCTACAAAGAGACCCAGTACTTC.

V and J are TRBV11-2 and TRBJ2-5, with 11 bases matching TRBD2. The J call may be faulty, since TRBJ2-7 better matches the DNA end. Per germline, CDR1 SGHAT and CDR2 FQNNGV. The CDR3 is made up of 15 amino acids. The CDR3 region is CASSFGLAGGYEQYF. The CDR3 DNA sequence: TGTGCCAGCAGCTTCGGTCTAGCGGGAGGCTACGAGCAGTACTTC.

This clone showed up just once. This rearrangement joins TRBV7-7 to TRBJ1-1; 10 bases fit TRBD1. Germline V gene sequence: CDR1 SSHAT, CDR2 FNYEAQ (reference sequence). Unmatched junction bases numbered 5, after V lost 1 base and J lost 6 bases. The CDR3 sequence is 15 residues long. CDR3 protein: CASSLVGQGNSEAFF. CDR3 nucleotides: TGTGCCAGCAGCTTAGTGGGACAGGGGAATTCTGAAGCTTTCTTT.

CDR3 in DNA: TGCGCCAGCAGCCCAGGGGGACAGGGAAGGAAATACGAGCAGTACTTC. As protein: CASSPGGQGRKYEQYF. This chain joins TRBV5-1 and TRBJ2-7; 9 bases match TRBD1. With 4 bases clipped from V and 4 bases from J, the junction kept 12 bases outside the gene matches. The CDR3 consists of 16 residues. Germline V gene sequence: CDR1 SGHRS, CDR2 YFSETQ.

There are a few counts of this clone. This rearrangement joins TRBV5-1 to TRBJ1-2; perhaps TRBD1 as D (6 bases). CDR1 SGHRS and CDR2 YFSETQ come from the germline V gene. The length of the CDR3 is 13 residues. V lost 2 bases to trimming and J lost 4 bases, with 9 bases between them. This chain's CDR3 is CASSFEGVYGYTF. CDR3 DNA sequence: TGCGCCAGCAGCTTTGAGGGGGTCTATGGCTACACCTTC.